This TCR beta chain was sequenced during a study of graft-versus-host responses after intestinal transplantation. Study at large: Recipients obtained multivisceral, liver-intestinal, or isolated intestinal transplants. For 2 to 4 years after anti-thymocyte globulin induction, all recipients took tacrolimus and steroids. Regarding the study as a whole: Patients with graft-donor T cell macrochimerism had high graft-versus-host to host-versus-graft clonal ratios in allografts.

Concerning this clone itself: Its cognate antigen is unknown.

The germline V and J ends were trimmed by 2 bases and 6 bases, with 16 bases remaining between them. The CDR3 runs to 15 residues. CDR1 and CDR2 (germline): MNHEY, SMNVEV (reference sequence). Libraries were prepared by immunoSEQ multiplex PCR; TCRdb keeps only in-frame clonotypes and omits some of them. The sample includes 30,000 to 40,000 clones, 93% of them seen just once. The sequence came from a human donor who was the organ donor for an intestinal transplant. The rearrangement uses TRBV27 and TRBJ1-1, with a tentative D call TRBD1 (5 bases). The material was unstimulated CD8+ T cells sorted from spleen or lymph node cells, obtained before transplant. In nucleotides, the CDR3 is TGTGCCAGCAGTTTAATAGGGGCTTTTAAGGCTGAAGCTTTCTTT. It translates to CASSLIGAFKAEAFF.